This T cell receptor beta chain was found in a study of OX40 agonist ivuxolimab in advanced cancers. In terms of the full investigation: The costimulatory receptor OX40 (CD134) was targeted by ivuxolimab, a fully human IgG2 agonistic monoclonal antibody. Intravenous ivuxolimab was administered to patients every 2 weeks at six dose levels: 0.01, 0.1, 0.3, 1.5, 3 and 10 mg/kg. Of the approximately 50 dose-escalation patients, hepatocellular carcinoma was present in approximately 20, melanoma in around 15, renal cell carcinoma in 9 and head and neck cancer in 9. A male proportion of roughly 80% and a mean age of 60 years, ranging from 23 to 79, were recorded for the dose-escalation cohort. Prior anti-PD-1, anti-PD-L1 or anti-CTLA-4 therapy was permitted, and checkpoint inhibitors had been received by roughly 40% of dose-escalation patients. Three dose-escalation patients achieved partial responses, one with hepatocellular carcinoma and two with cutaneous melanoma. Peripheral TCRbeta sequencing was intended to test whether TCR sequence diversity was altered and clonal T-cell expansion was caused by ivuxolimab. The monotherapy dose-escalation portion (N = 52 patients) of the phase I ivuxolimab trial is reported in the paper.

According to the germline V gene, CDR1 reads WSHSY and CDR2 reads SAAADI. The junction shows trimming of 8 bases on V and 7 bases on J, plus 23 bases between the germline ends. Its CDR3 holds 15 amino acids, cysteine through phenylalanine. Only CDR3 DNA remains: 45 bases, in frame from the first base. The trial excluded patients who had a history of autoimmune disease or were on systemic immunosuppression. In every dose cohort, peripheral blood was drawn for TCR sequencing at baseline, cycle 4 day 1, and cycle 7 day 1. The samples were taken from a phase I, first-in-human, multicenter, open-label dose-escalation trial of ivuxolimab. Adults with locally advanced or metastatic melanoma, renal cell, hepatocellular, or head and neck squamous cell carcinoma were enrolled in the trial. CD4+ and CD8+ T cells were sorted separately from peripheral blood before TCR sequencing. To note about this clone: Its antigen remains undetermined. No base quality information exists; no much larger clone differs at one position.

The study at large found these results: Low levels of normalized T-cell clonal expansion were also shown by some nonresponding patients. After ivuxolimab, CD8+ T cells had more expanded clones than CD4+ T cells on average. The antigen specificity of the peripheral T cells that underwent clonal expansion was not determined. In the 0.1-3.0 mg/kg groups, partial responders had among the lowest normalized peripheral clonal expansion, particularly in CD8+ T cells. Clonal expansion of both CD4+ and CD8+ blood T cells was observed from baseline to week 6 at doses 0.1 to 3.0 mg/kg.

Genomic DNA was isolated from the sorted cells so that the TCRbeta CDR3 region could be sequenced. The immunoSEQ Assay was used to sequence the TCRbeta CDR3 regions. Sourced from immuneACCESS, this table was stored by TCRdb with only in-frame sequences that have V and J called. A share of the clones is absent; for the studies checked, an unresolved V gene accounts for under half, and the remainder has no known explanation. The sample data list approximately 50,000 clones, and roughly 93% of these were observed just once. The ten top clones hold 18% of the sample. The sequence was collected from an adult with an advanced solid tumor such as melanoma, head and neck, liver or kidney cancer. The sequence joins TRBV10-2 to TRBJ1-2; D gene: possibly TRBD1, on 5 matching bases. The specimen was CD4+ or CD8+ T cells sorted from blood, collected in a trial of the OX40 agonist ivuxolimab. The CDR3 corresponds to CASRNDPGVESGYTF. In nucleotides, the sequence is TGCGCCAGCCGGAATGATCCGGGGGTGGAAAGTGGCTACACCTTC.